Detailed here is one TCR beta chain. As processed by the authors: How many nucleated cells were present was estimated from reference gene primer amplification. Sequencing used immunoSEQ multiplex PCR; TCRdb keeps in-frame clones, though not all of them. That table is the source of V, J and clone size, and D and trimming were worked out from the DNA. The data contain 150,000 to 200,000 clones, 76% of them seen just once; the ten biggest clones take up around 17%. The V and J ends lost 4 bases and 3 bases respectively, with 7 bases between them. Per the germline V gene, CDR1 is SGHNT and CDR2 is YENEEA. This CDR3 spans 13 amino acids. This sample is drawn from a study of blood T cell repertoires in COVID-19.

This receptor was obtained from a woman between 45 and 60 years old with acute COVID-19. The rearrangement uses TRBV11-3 and TRBJ1-3; D remains ambiguous. Sequences were obtained from PBMCs or T cells enriched from blood (not recorded which). The CDR3: CASSWAVGNTIYF. As DNA, the CDR3 is TGTGCCAGCAGCTGGGCAGTTGGAAACACCATATATTTT.